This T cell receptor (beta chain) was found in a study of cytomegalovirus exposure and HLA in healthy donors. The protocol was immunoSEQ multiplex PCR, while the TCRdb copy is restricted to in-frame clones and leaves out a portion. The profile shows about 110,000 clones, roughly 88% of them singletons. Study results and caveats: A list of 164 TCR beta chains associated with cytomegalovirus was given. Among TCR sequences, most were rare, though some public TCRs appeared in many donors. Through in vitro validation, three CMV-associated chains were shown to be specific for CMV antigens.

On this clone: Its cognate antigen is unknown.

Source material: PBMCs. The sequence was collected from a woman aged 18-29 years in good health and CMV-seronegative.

CDR3 amino acids: CASRPAGGLFSNEQFF. The CDR3 nucleotides read TGTGCCAGCAGGCCAGCGGGGGGGCTATTCAGCAATGAGCAGTTCTTC. V usage is TRBV27 and J usage is TRBJ2-1; 10 positions match TRBD2. From germline, CDR1 is MNHEY and CDR2 SMNVEV (reference sequence). With 6 bases clipped from V and 6 bases from J, the junction kept 11 bases outside the gene matches. CDR3 length: 16 amino acids.